These 18 T cell receptor beta chains were sequenced from one sample in a study of T cells in women clearing cervical HPV infection. The protocol was immunoSEQ multiplex PCR, while the TCRdb copy is restricted to in-frame clones and leaves out a portion. Its listing shows about 41,000 clones. The sequenced material came from blood buffy coat. The origin of the receptors is a woman between 18 and 69 years old with a cervical HPV16 infection that either progressed to CIN3+ or cleared (not recorded which).

About this clone itself: The read comes to an end 3 residues before the CDR3 does, leaving the germline J gene to fill in the end. V is TRBV7-3 and J is TRBJ2-3, with D perhaps matching TRBD2 (5 bases). This CDR3 is built from 16 residues. Germline V gene data show CDR1 as SGHTA and CDR2 as FQGTGA. Trimming took off 2 bases at V and 3 bases at J, with 15 bases between the two ends. The CDR3: CASSLSPSPYTDTQYF. CDR3 DNA (partial): TGTGCCAGCAGCTTATCTCCTAGCCCCTATACAGATACG.

On this clone itself: The CDR3 end is not reached by the read, which stops 3 residues before it; the germline J gene fills it in. This sequence joins TRBV5-1 and TRBJ1-2, with D unresolved. The germline V and J ends were trimmed by 1 base and 7 bases, with 8 bases remaining between them. The CDR3 length is 12 residues. CDR1 and CDR2 (germline): SGHRS, YFSETQ. CDR3 in amino acids: CASSLFSRGYTF. CDR3 DNA, as far as it was read: TGCGCCAGCAGCTTGTTTTCGCGTGGC.

In the case of this clone: The DNA ends 3 residues before the CDR3 does, and the rest of the CDR3 is filled in from the germline J gene. This chain links TRBV20-1 with TRBJ2-3, with D possibly TRBD2 on 6 matching bases. The CDR3 length is 16 residues. Trimming shortened V by 2 bases and J by 1 base, and 16 bases separated the two germline ends. CDR1 DFQATT and CDR2 SNEGSKA come from the germline V gene (reference sequence). The CDR3 is CSARTIRSGGTDTQYF. The sequenced CDR3 bases are TGCAGTGCTAGAACCATTCGGTCGGGGGGCACAGATACG.

A word on this clone: Read coverage stops 3 residues before the CDR3 terminus; the germline J gene supplies the remainder. The chain combines TRBV28 with TRBJ1-1; 8 bases are a match to TRBD1. The CDR3 totals 16 residues. The germline V gene encodes CDR1 MDHEN and CDR2 SYDVKM. The ends lost 7 bases at V and 0 bases at J; junction bases unmatched: 10. The CDR3 DNA, read in part, is TGTGCCAGCACTACTTTAGGGACAGGAATGAACACTGAA. Translated, it gives CASTTLGTGMNTE. In full, the CDR3 is CASTTLGTGMNTEAFF.

CDR3 residues: CASSFGTGVTNEQFF. The covered CDR3 bases are TGTGCCAGCAGCTTCGGGACAGGGGTTACCAATGAG. This chain links TRBV7-9 with TRBJ2-1, with 10 bases that match TRBD1. The read ends 3 residues shy of where the CDR3 ends; the end is completed using the germline J gene. V gave up 3 bases and J gave up 6 bases; unmatched junction bases: 5. CDR1 is SEHNR and CDR2 is FQNEAQ in the germline V gene (reference sequence). The CDR3 runs 15 residues.

Note on this clone: The read gets to within 3 residues of the CDR3 end, and the germline J gene fills in the rest. J is TRBJ2-2 and V is TRBV11-2; D is unresolved. The CDR3 is made up of 14 amino acids. Germline V lookup: CDR1 SGHAT, CDR2 FQNNGV. The V end was cut by 1 base, the J end by 2 bases, with 5 bases between. The CDR3: CASSLGPNTGELFF. Incomplete CDR3 DNA: TGTGCCAGCAGCTTAGGTCCAAACACCGGGGAG.

As to this clone: The read ends 3 residues shy of where the CDR3 ends; the end is completed using the germline J gene. This chain joins TRBV20-1 and TRBJ2-7; possible D gene TRBD1, 6 bases. This CDR3 comprises 13 residues. CDR1 is DFQATT and CDR2 is SNEGSKA in the germline V gene (reference sequence). The V and J ends lost 3 bases and 5 bases respectively, with 14 bases between them. The CDR3: CSASPGQRHEQYF. The sequenced part of the CDR3 DNA is TGCAGTGCTAGTCCCGGACAGCGCCACGAG.

As for this clone: The read halts 3 residues ahead of the CDR3 end, with the missing end drawn from the germline J gene. This sequence joins TRBV18 and TRBJ2-7; TRBD1 aligns across 8 bases. The CDR3 length is 15 residues. V lost 3 bases to trimming and J lost 0 bases; unmatched junction nucleotides: 4. CDR1 is KGHSH, CDR2 LQKENI, per germline. The CDR3 loop reads CASSPRQGISYEQYF. The covered CDR3 bases are TGTGCCAGCTCACCCAGACAGGGGATCTCCTACGAG.

Concerning this clone itself: The read terminates 3 residues before the CDR3 end, so the remaining end is supplied by the germline J gene. V gene TRBV19 combines with J gene TRBJ2-1, with 7 bases fitting TRBD2. The CDR3 spans 16 residues. Germline V gene sequence: CDR1 LNHDA, CDR2 SQIVND (reference sequence). V gave up 5 bases and J gave up 3 bases; unmatched junction bases: 10. CDR3 region: CASSASRGSFYNEQFF. Incomplete CDR3 DNA: TGTGCCAGTAGTGCTAGCCGCGGGAGTTTCTACAATGAG.

On this clone itself: The read gets to within 3 residues of the CDR3 end, and the germline J gene fills in the rest. The V and J genes are TRBV19 and TRBJ2-1; perhaps TRBD1 as D (5 bases). The CDR3 spans 12 residues. Trimming cost V 3 bases and J 7 bases, with 7 bases left between them. Germline CDR1 LNHDA, CDR2 SQIVND (reference sequence). Here the CDR3 reads CASSITGNEQFF. Partial CDR3 DNA: TGTGCCAGTAGTATCACAGGTAATGAG.

Comment on this clone: The sequence runs out 3 residues before the end of the CDR3; the remainder is reconstructed from the germline J gene. The gene calls are TRBV10-3 and TRBJ1-1, with D possibly TRBD1 on 5 matching bases. Germline assignment: CDR1 ENHRY and CDR2 SYGVKD. V lost 9 bases and J lost 1, with 15 bases in between. This CDR3 region has 14 residues. The sequenced CDR3 bases are TGTGCCATTACGCTGACAGAGAAGAACACTGAA. This translates into CAITLTEKNTE. The whole CDR3 sequence is CAITLTEKNTEAFF.

With regard to this clone: The read terminates 3 residues ahead of where the CDR3 ends, so the germline J gene completes it. The chain has TRBV11-1 and TRBJ2-5; 10 bases line up with TRBD1. The ends lost 5 bases at V and 5 bases at J; junction bases unmatched: 8. CDR3 length equals 15 residues. Looked up from germline, CDR1 is SGHAT and CDR2 is FQDESV (reference sequence). The CDR3 is CASSPGTGVGETQYF. The DNA read from the CDR3 is TGTGCCAGCAGCCCCGGGACAGGGGTGGGGGAGACC.

A note on this clone: The CDR3 extends 3 residues past the end of the read, so its final part is completed from the germline J gene. The V gene is TRBV2, the J gene TRBJ2-2, with D unresolved. CDR1 and CDR2 from the germline V gene are SNHLY and FYNNEI. Trimming removed 6 bases at V and 0 bases at J, with 5 bases between. The CDR3 is 13 residues long. The CDR3 loop is CASSNTNTGELFF. The CDR3 bases that were read are TGTGCCAGCAGCAACACGAACACCGGGGAG. Looking up the rest from reference TRBV2 and TRBJ2-2 gives the full variable domain: EPEVTQTPSHQVTQMGQEVILRCVPISNHLYFYWYRQILGQKVEFLVSFYNNEISEKSEIFDDQFSVERPDGSNFTLKIRSTKLEDSAMYFCASSNTNTGELFFGEGSRLTVL.

With regard to this clone: The CDR3 goes on 3 residues after the read ends, and that part is filled in from the germline J gene. This chain joins TRBV20-1 and TRBJ2-7; TRBD2 agrees at 14 bases. CDR1 and CDR2 from the germline V gene are DFQATT and SNEGSKA (reference sequence). The trim removed 5 bases at V and 4 bases at J, leaving 7 bases unmatched. The CDR3 loop spans 15 amino acids. The DNA read from the CDR3 is TGCAGTGCTTACGGACTAGCGGGAGGTTTATACGAG. It yields the protein CSAYGLAGGLYE. The full CDR3 reads CSAYGLAGGLYEQYF.

About this clone itself: Read sequence stops 3 residues before the CDR3 end, and the germline J gene provides the missing end. The chain employs TRBV4-2 and TRBJ1-4, with TRBD1 identical over 9 bases. The germline gives CDR1 LGHNA, CDR2 YNFKEQ. This CDR3 region has 17 residues. The V gene end was trimmed by 0 bases and the J gene end by 5 bases; junction bases not matched to a gene: 7. The part of the CDR3 DNA that was read is TGTGCCAGCAGCCAAGATGGGGAGGGGACAGGGAATGAAAAA. It is translated as CASSQDGEGTGNEK. The whole CDR3 region reads CASSQDGEGTGNEKLFF.

In the case of this clone: The CDR3 is cut off 3 residues early in the read; its end comes from the germline J gene. The J gene is TRBJ1-1, the V gene TRBV19; possibly TRBD1 for D (5 bases). V was clipped by 7 bases and J by 1 base, with 19 bases between them. CDR1 LNHDA and CDR2 SQIVND come from the germline V gene (reference sequence). There are 16 residues in the CDR3. The DNA read from the CDR3 is TGTGCCAGTAATTTCGAGGACCTGGGGGGGAACACTGAA. This translates into CASNFEDLGGNTE. The full CDR3 protein is CASNFEDLGGNTEAFF.

Regarding this clone: The CDR3 end is not reached by the read, which stops 3 residues before it; the germline J gene fills it in. V usage is TRBV20-1 and J usage is TRBJ2-2; 7 positions agree with TRBD2. V trimming: 6 bases; J trimming: 4 bases; junction bases outside the gene matches: 11. The length of the CDR3 is 15 residues. Germline values: CDR1 DFQATT, CDR2 SNEGSKA (reference sequence). The sequenced CDR3 bases are TGCAGTGCAGCTCTAGCGGAGCAACTCACCGGGGAG. It is translated as CSAALAEQLTGE. The full CDR3 reads CSAALAEQLTGELFF.

Of note for this clone: The DNA ends 3 residues before the CDR3 does, and the rest of the CDR3 is filled in from the germline J gene. The V call is TRBV7-9, the J call TRBJ2-7; 7 bases agree with TRBD2. The CDR3 contains 12 residues. The V gene end was trimmed by 11 bases and the J gene end by 0 bases; junction bases not matched to a gene: 4. Germline V gives CDR1 SEHNR, CDR2 FQNEAQ (reference sequence). The CDR3 is CAGGGVSYEQYF. CDR3 DNA (partial): TGTGCCGGGGGGGGAGTCTCCTACGAG.